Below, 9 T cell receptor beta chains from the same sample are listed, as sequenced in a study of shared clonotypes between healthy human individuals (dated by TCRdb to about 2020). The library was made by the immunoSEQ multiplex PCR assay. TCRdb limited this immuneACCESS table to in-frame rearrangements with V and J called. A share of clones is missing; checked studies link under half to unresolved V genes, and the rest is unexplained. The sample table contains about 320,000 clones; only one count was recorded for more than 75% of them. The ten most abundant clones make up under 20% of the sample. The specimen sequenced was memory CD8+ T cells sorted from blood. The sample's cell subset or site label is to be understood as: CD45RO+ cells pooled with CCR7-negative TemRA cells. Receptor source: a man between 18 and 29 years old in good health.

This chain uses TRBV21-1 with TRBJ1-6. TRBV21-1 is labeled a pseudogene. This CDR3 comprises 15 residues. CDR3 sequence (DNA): TGTGCCAGCAGCATACAGGCGGGGAATAATTCACCCCTCCACTTT. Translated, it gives CASSIQAGNNSPLHF.

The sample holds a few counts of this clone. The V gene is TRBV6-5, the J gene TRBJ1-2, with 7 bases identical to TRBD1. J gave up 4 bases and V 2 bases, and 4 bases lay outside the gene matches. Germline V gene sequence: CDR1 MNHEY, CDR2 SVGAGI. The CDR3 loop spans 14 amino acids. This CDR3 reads CASSYQGGVYGYTF. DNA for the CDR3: TGTGCCAGCAGTTACCAAGGGGGCGTCTATGGCTACACCTTC.

CDR3 loop: CASSEGVGGSPLHF. The CDR3 DNA follows: TGTGCCAGCAGTGAAGGGGTCGGAGGATCACCCCTCCACTTT. V usage is TRBV6-4 and J usage is TRBJ1-6; D is possibly TRBD1 (5 bases). The V gene lost 3 bases and the J gene lost 10 bases, with 13 bases spanning the gap. The CDR3 covers 14 residues. Germline V gives CDR1 MRHNA, CDR2 SNTAGT.

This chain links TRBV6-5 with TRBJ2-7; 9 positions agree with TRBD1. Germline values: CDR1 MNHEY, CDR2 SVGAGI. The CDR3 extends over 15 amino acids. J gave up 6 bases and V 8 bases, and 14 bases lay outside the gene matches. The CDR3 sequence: CASAPGTGLVGEQYF. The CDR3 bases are TGTGCCAGCGCCCCCGGGACAGGGCTCGTTGGCGAGCAGTACTTC.

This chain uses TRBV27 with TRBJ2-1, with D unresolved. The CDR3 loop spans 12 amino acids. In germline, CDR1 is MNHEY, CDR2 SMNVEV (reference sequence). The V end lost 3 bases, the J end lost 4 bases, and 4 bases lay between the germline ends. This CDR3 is CASSFPYNEQFF. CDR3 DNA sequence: TGTGCCAGCAGTTTTCCTTACAATGAGCAGTTCTTC.

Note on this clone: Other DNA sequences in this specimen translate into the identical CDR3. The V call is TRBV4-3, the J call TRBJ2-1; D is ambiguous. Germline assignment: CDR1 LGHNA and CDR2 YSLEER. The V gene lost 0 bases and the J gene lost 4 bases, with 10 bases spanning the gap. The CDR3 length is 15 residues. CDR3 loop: CASSQEAYSYNEQFF. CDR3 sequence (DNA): TGCGCCAGCAGCCAAGAAGCCTATTCATACAATGAGCAGTTCTTC.

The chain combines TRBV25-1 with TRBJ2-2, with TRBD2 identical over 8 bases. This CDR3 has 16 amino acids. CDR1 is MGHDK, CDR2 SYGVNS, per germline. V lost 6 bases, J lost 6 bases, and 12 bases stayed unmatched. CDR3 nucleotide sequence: TGTGCCAGCAGCCGGGGGGGGCTATGGTTCCCCGGGGAGCTGTTTTTT. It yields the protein CASSRGGLWFPGELFF.

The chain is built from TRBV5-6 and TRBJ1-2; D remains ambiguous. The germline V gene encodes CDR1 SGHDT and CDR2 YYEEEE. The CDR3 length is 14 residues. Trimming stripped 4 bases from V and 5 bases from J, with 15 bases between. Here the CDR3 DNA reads TGTGCCAGCAGCCCCGGGAATTTGGGTTATGGCTACACCTTC. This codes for CASSPGNLGYGYTF.

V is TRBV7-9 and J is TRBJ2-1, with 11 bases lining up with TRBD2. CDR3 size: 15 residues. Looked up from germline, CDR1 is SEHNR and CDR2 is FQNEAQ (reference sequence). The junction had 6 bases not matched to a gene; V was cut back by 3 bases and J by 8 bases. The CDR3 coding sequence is TGTGCCAGCAGCTTCACTAGCGGGAGATCAGATGAGCAGTTCTTC. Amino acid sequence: CASSFTSGRSDEQFF.